The T cell receptor (beta chain) described here comes from a study of shared clonotypes between healthy human individuals. Study results and caveats: Researchers sampled only blood; tissue repertoires likely differ. Incomplete sequencing of sorted subsets was indicated by rarefaction despite large depth. Clonotypes shared by all four sorted-subset donors had higher generation probabilities than non-shared clonotypes.

Generated by immunoSEQ multiplex PCR, the TCRdb table keeps only in-frame clones and is missing some. Among approximately 1,000,000 clones, around three quarters were seen once, and the ten largest hold 0.5% to 0.6%. About this clone: What it recognizes is unknown.

CD4+ cells were split into CD45RA+ naive and CD45RA-negative memory subsets. The sequence derives from a man aged 18 to 29 in good health. Some clones in this sample may be carry-over from other donors' samples. The sequenced material came from memory CD4+ T cells from PBMCs. Subset meaning: CD45RA-negative fraction.

CDR3 coding DNA: TGCAGCGCATACCCAGGGGATTCTGGGAACATTCAGTACTTC. This codes for CSAYPGDSGNIQYF. The V call is TRBV29-1, the J call TRBJ2-4; D is possibly TRBD1 (6 bases). There are 14 residues in the CDR3. The germline gives CDR1 SQVTM, CDR2 ANQGSEA. With 7 bases removed from V and 7 bases from J, the gap between germline ends came to 20 bases.